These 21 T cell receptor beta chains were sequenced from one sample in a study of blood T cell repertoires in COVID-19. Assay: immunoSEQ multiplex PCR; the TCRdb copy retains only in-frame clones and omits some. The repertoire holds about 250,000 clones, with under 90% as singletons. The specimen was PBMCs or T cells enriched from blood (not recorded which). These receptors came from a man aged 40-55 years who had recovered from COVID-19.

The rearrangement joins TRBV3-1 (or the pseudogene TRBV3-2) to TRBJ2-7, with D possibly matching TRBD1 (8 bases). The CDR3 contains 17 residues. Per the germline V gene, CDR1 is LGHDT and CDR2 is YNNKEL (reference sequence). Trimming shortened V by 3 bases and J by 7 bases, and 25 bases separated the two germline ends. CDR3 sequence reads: CASSQGLTRQGRGEQYF. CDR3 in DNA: TGTGCCAGCAGCCAGGGACTAACTCGACAGGGGAGGGGTGAGCAGTACTTC.

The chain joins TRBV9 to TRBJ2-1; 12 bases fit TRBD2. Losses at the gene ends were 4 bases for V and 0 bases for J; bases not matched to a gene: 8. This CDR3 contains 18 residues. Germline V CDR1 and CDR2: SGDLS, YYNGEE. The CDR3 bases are TGTGCCAGCAGCCCTCGGACTAGCGGGGATGGCTCCTACAATGAGCAGTTCTTC. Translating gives CASSPRTSGDGSYNEQFF.

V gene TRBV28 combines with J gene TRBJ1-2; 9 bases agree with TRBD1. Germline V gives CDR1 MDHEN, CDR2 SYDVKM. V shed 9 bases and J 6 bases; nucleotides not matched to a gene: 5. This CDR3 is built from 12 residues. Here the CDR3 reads CASHRGRDGYTF. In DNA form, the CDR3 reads TGTGCCAGTCACAGGGGGCGGGATGGCTACACCTTC.

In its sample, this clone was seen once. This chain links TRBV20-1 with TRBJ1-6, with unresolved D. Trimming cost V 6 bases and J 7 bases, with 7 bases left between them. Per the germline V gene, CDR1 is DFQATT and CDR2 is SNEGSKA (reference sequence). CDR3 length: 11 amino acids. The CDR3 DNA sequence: TGCAGTGCGCCGGGGAATTCACCCCTCCACTTT. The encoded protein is CSAPGNSPLHF.

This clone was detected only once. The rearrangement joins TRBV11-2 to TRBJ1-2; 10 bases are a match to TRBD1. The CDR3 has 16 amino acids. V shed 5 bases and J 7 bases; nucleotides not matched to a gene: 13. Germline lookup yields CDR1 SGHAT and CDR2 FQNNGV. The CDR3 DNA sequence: TGTGCCAGCAGCCCCACCCGGGACAGGGGTTTCGGTGGCTACACCTTC. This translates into CASSPTRDRGFGGYTF.

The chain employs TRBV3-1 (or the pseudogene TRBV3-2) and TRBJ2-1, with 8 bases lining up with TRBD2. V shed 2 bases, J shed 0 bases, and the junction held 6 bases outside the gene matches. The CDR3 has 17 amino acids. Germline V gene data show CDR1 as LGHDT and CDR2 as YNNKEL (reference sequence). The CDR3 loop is CASSQFAGGSSYNEQFF. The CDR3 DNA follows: TGTGCCAGCAGCCAATTTGCGGGGGGATCCTCCTACAATGAGCAGTTCTTC.

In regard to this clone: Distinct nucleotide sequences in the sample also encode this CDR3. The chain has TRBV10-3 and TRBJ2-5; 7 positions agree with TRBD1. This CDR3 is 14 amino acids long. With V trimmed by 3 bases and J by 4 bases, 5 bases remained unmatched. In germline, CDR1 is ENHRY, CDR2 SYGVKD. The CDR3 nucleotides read TGTGCCATCAGTGAAAGGGGGCTAGGAGAGACCCAGTACTTC. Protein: CAISERGLGETQYF.

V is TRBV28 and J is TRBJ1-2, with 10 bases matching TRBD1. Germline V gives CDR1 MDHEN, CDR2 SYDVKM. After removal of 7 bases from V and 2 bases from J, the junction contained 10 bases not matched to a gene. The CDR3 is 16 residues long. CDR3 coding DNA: TGTGCCAGCATCCCCGACAGGGGGCTGTCGAACTATGGCTACACCTTC. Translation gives CASIPDRGLSNYGYTF.

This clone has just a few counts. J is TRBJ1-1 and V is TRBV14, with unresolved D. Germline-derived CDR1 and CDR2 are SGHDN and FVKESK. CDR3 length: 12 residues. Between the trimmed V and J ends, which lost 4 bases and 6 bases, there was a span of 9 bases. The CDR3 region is CASSRREAEAFF. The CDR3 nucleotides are TGTGCCAGCAGCCGTAGGGAGGCTGAAGCTTTCTTT. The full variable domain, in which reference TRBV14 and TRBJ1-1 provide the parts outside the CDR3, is EAGVTQFPSHSVIEKGQTVTLRCDPISGHDNLYWYRRVMGKEIKFLLHFVKESKQDESGMPNNRFLAERTGGTYSTLKVQPAELEDSGVYFCASSRREAEAFFGQGTRLTVV.

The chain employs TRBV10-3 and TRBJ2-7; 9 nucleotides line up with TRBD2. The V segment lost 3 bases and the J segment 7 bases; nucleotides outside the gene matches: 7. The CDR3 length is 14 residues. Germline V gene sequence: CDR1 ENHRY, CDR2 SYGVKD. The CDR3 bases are TGTGCCATCAGTGAACCGGGACTAGCAGAAGAGCAGTACTTC. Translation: CAISEPGLAEEQYF.

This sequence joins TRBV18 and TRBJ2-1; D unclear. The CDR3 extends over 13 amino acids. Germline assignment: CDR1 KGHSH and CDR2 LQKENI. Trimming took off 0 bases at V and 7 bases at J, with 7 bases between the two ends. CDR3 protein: CASSPPSLNEQFF. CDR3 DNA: TGTGCCAGCTCACCACCGAGTCTGAATGAGCAGTTCTTC.

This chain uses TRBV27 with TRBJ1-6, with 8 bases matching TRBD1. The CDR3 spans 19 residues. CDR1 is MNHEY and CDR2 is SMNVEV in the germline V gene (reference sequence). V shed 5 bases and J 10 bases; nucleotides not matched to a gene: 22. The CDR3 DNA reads TGTGCCAGCAGTCCAATCCTCGTTCTACCCGACAGGGGAGGGTCACCCCTCCACTTT. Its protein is CASSPILVLPDRGGSPLHF.

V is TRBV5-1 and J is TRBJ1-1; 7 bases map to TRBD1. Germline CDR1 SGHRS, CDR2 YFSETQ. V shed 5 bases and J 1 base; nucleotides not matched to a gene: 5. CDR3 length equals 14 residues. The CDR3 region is CASRRTGENTEAFF. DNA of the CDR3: TGCGCCAGCAGGCGTACAGGGGAGAACACTGAAGCTTTCTTT.

The CDR3 DNA reads TGTGCCAGTTTGGGGCTAGCGGGGGCCACCTACGAGCAGTACTTC. Residues: CASLGLAGATYEQYF. This chain links TRBV30 with TRBJ2-7, with 10 bases fitting TRBD2. There are 15 residues in the CDR3. Per the germline V gene, CDR1 is GTSNPN and CDR2 is SVGIG (reference sequence). The ends lost 8 bases at V and 2 bases at J; junction bases unmatched: 12.

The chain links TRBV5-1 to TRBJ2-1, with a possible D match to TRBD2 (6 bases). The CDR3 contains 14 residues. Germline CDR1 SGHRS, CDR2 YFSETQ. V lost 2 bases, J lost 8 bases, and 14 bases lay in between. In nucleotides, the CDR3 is TGCGCCAGCAGCTTACACTACGGGACTTATGAGCAGTTCTTC. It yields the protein CASSLHYGTYEQFF.

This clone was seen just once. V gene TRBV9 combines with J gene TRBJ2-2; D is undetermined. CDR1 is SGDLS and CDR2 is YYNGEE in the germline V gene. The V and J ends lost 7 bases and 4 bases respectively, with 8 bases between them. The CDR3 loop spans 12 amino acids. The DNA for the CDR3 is TGTGCCAGCGACACCGGCACCGGGGAGCTGTTTTTT. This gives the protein CASDTGTGELFF.

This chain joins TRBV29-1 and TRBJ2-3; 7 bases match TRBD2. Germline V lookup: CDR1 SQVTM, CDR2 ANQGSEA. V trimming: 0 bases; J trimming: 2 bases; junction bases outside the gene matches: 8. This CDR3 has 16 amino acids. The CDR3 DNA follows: TGCAGCGTTGAAGATCGGGGGGAGGGATCCACAGATACGCAGTATTTT. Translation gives CSVEDRGEGSTDTQYF.

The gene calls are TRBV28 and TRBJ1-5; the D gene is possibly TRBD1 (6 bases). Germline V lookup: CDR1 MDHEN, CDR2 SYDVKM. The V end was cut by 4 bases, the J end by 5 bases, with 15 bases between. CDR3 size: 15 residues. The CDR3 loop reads CASSSATGNHQPQHF. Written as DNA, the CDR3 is TGTGCCAGCAGTTCAGCTACAGGGAACCATCAGCCCCAGCATTTT.

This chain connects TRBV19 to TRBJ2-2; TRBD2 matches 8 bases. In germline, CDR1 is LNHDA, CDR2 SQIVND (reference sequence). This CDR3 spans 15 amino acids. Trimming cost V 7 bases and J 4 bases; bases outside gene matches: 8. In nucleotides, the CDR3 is TGTGCCAGTACCTTCGGTCTAGCGGGCACCGGGGAGCTGTTTTTT. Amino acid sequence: CASTFGLAGTGELFF.

CDR3: CASSLYPHASSYNEQFF. CDR3 nucleotides: TGTGCCAGCAGCTTATACCCCCATGCGAGCTCCTACAATGAGCAGTTCTTC. This chain connects TRBV7-2 to TRBJ2-1; D is unclear. Germline V gene data show CDR1 as SGHTA and CDR2 as FQGNSA. The CDR3 is 17 amino acids. The V end lost 2 bases, the J end lost 0 bases, and 14 bases lay between the germline ends.

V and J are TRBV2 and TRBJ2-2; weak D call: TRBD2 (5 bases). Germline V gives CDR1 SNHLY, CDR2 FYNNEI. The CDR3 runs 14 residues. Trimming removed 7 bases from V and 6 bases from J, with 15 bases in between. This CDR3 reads CASTGPERAGELFF. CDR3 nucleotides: TGTGCCAGCACTGGGCCTGAGAGGGCCGGGGAGCTGTTTTTT. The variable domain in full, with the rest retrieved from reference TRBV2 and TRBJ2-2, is EPEVTQTPSHQVTQMGQEVILRCVPISNHLYFYWYRQILGQKVEFLVSFYNNEISEKSEIFDDQFSVERPDGSNFTLKIRSTKLEDSAMYFCASTGPERAGELFFGEGSRLTVL.